The present T cell receptor (beta chain) was sequenced within a study of cytomegalovirus exposure and HLA in healthy donors. Study-wide results and caveats: The study carried out a later analysis of TCR beta sequences. It associated some 15,000 of them with specific HLA alleles at a false discovery rate of 0.05.

As concerns this clone: Its antigen is as yet unknown.

The PCR ran on 60 Vbeta and 13 Jbeta primers. The protocol was immunoSEQ multiplex PCR, while the TCRdb copy is restricted to in-frame clones and leaves out a portion. The sample holds approximately 90,000 clones, over 60% seen once. The clonotype was recovered from a man aged 30 to 39 in good health and CMV-seronegative. The specimen sequenced was PBMCs.

CDR3: CSATTGASSGNTIYF. In DNA, the CDR3 is TGCAGCGCTACGACAGGGGCGAGCTCTGGAAACACCATATATTTT. This chain joins TRBV29-1 and TRBJ1-3, with TRBD1 identical over 8 bases. The V and J ends lost 7 bases and 0 bases, in that order; junction bases with no gene match: 8. The CDR3 runs 15 residues. CDR1 and CDR2 from the germline V gene are SQVTM and ANQGSEA.